A selection of T cell receptor beta chains follows, all from one sample in a study of Ad26.COV2.S vaccination and SARS-CoV-2 variants. Measured with immunoSEQ multiplex PCR; TCRdb has only the in-frame clones, and not every one. The top ten hold about 1.5% of the sample, which has roughly 460,000 clones, around 89% seen once. The sample was peripheral blood, taken in a trial of Ad26.COV2.S vaccine versus placebo. These receptors were taken from a person aged 18-60 years who received the Ad26.COV2.S COVID-19 vaccine or a placebo. CDR3s include the opening cysteine and the closing phenylalanine or tryptophan. D genes are given only for firm matches. Size tells how often a clone was seen (once, few, many) or the class of an expanded clone, and some rows leave it out.

size	D	V	J	DNA	CDR3
-	TRBD1	TRBV5-4	TRBJ2-2	TGTGCCAGCAGCACAGGGGCCGGGGAGCTGTTTTTT	CASSTGAGELFF
-	TRBD1	TRBV11-2	TRBJ1-4	TGTGCCAGCAGCTCGGGACAGGGTCCTGAAAAACTGTTTTTT	CASSSGQGPEKLFF
-	-	TRBV27	TRBJ2-3	TGTGCCAGCAGTTTAACCCAGTGGGCGGGATCCCCCGATACGCAGTATTTT	CASSLTQWAGSPDTQYF
-	TRBD1	TRBV6-5	TRBJ2-7	TGTGCCAGCAGTTACGGACAGGGAACCTACGAGCAGTACTTC	CASSYGQGTYEQYF
-	TRBD1	TRBV6-4	TRBJ1-2	TGTGCCAGCAGTAAAACAGGGGGCGGCGGCTACACCTTC	CASSKTGGGGYTF
-	TRBD1	TRBV18	TRBJ1-2	TGTGCCAGCTCACCATTGGGGACAGGACACAACTATGGCTACACCTTC	CASSPLGTGHNYGYTF
-	-	TRBV10-3	TRBJ2-7	TGTGCCATCAGTGGATCAAAACTTTACGAGCAGTACTTC	CAISGSKLYEQYF
-	-	TRBV7-8	TRBJ1-2	TGTGCCAGCAGCCCCCTTAGGGTACTATATGGCTACACCTTC	CASSPLRVLYGYTF
-	TRBD2	TRBV28	TRBJ2-5	TGTGCCAGCAGTGTGGGACTAGCGTCGGAGACCCAGTACTTC	CASSVGLASETQYF
-	-	TRBV28	TRBJ1-6	TGTGCCAGCGCTTTACGATCACCCCTCCACTTT	CASALRSPLHF
-	-	TRBV19	TRBJ1-5	TGTGCCAGTGTAGACAGGCCCCATCAGCCCCAGCATTTT	CASVDRPHQPQHF
-	-	TRBV7-2	TRBJ1-1	TGTGCCAGCAGCTTAGAGCGGGTTTTTAACACTGAAGCTTTCTTT	CASSLERVFNTEAFF
few	TRBD2	TRBV7-2	TRBJ2-1	TGTGCCAGCAGCCCAACTAGCGACCCCTACAATGAGCAGTTCTTC	CASSPTSDPYNEQFF
-	-	TRBV7-7	TRBJ1-4	TGTGCTAGCAGCTTAACGGACGGGCTTAATGAAAAACTGTTTTTT	CASSLTDGLNEKLFF
-	-	TRBV7-9	TRBJ1-1	TGTGCCAGCAGCTCGGAGCTTCAGGGGAGCACTGAAGCTTTCTTT	CASSSELQGSTEAFF